One sample yielded the 2 T cell receptor beta chains listed below, sequenced in a study of PD-L1 blockade in urothelial cancer. Here immunoSEQ multiplex PCR was the method, and the copy in TCRdb shows in-frame clones only, minus some. The sample lists tens of thousands of clones, roughly nine tenths occurring once. Time point indicated: peripheral blood 6 weeks after treatment start. The sample consisted of PBMCs, taken around atezolizumab (anti-PD-L1) treatment. These receptors were obtained from a man in his 70s with urothelial cancer.

The genes are TRBV7-9 and TRBJ1-1; D perhaps matches TRBD1 (6 bases). The germline CDR1 and CDR2 sequences are SEHNR and FQNEAQ (reference sequence). V lost 6 bases to trimming and J lost 1 base, with 12 bases between them. This CDR3 comprises 14 residues. CDR3 protein: CASSPSTGNTEAFF. CDR3 sequence (DNA): TGTGCCAGCAGTCCTTCGACAGGGAACACTGAAGCTTTCTTT. Variable domain in full (rest from reference TRBV7-9 and TRBJ1-1): DTGVSQNPRHKITKRGQNVTFRCDPISEHNRLYWYRQTLGQGPEFLTYFQNEAQLEKSRLLSDRFSAERPKGSFSTLEIQRTEQGDSAMYLCASSPSTGNTEAFFGQGTRLTVV.

This chain joins TRBV28 and TRBJ2-7, with 11 bases lining up with TRBD2. Germline CDR1 reads MDHEN; CDR2 reads SYDVKM. The CDR3 has 18 residues. V lost 6 bases, J lost 2 bases, and 15 bases stayed unmatched. DNA of the CDR3: TGTGCCAGCAGCCCAAGCTCTAGCGGGAGGCTCAACACCTACGAGCAGTACTTC. Amino acid sequence: CASSPSSSGRLNTYEQYF.